Following are 15 T cell receptor beta chains from one sample sequenced in a study of blood T cell repertoires in COVID-19. Generated by immunoSEQ multiplex PCR, the TCRdb table keeps only in-frame clones and is missing some. The sample comprises under 250,000 clones, under 90% of which are singletons, and approximately 5% rests with the top ten. Sequencing was performed on peripheral blood. The source is a woman aged 55-69 years who had recovered from COVID-19.

This sequence joins TRBV9 and TRBJ1-4; 8 bases are a match to TRBD1. This CDR3 spans 15 amino acids. The V and J ends lost 3 bases and 8 bases, in that order; junction bases with no gene match: 9. From germline, CDR1 is SGDLS and CDR2 YYNGEE. CDR3 protein: CASSGGQDPGEKLFF. The CDR3 region has the DNA TGTGCCAGCAGCGGGGGACAGGACCCTGGGGAAAAACTGTTTTTT.

This sequence joins TRBV3-1 (or the pseudogene TRBV3-2) and TRBJ1-2; 8 bases align to TRBD1. The CDR3 is made up of 16 amino acids. The V gene's germline CDR1 is LGHDT and CDR2 YNNKEL (reference sequence). J gave up 2 bases and V 2 bases, and 7 bases lay outside the gene matches. CDR3 protein: CASSQTGQGLNYGYTF. Written as DNA, the CDR3 is TGTGCCAGCAGCCAAACCGGACAGGGCCTCAACTATGGCTACACCTTC.

This clone was detected only once. The V and J genes are TRBV30 and TRBJ1-4; the D gene is possibly TRBD1 (5 bases). The CDR3 is 16 amino acids. V lost 0 bases, J lost 0 bases, and 11 bases lay in between. Germline V gene data show CDR1 as GTSNPN and CDR2 as SVGIG (reference sequence). For the CDR3, the DNA is TGTGCCTGGAGTGTACCCAGGGATGCAACTAATGAAAAACTGTTTTTT. This gives the protein CAWSVPRDATNEKLFF.

The V gene is TRBV4-1, the J gene TRBJ1-1; perhaps TRBD1 as D (5 bases). The CDR3 runs 17 residues. Trimming took off 1 base at V and 5 bases at J, with 20 bases between the two ends. CDR1 and CDR2 from the germline V gene are MGHRA and YSYEKL. The CDR3 DNA reads TGCGCCAGCAGCCAAGGGTGGGCCAGGGAAGTGGGGACTGAAGCTTTCTTT. Amino acid sequence: CASSQGWAREVGTEAFF.

The V and J genes are TRBV5-4 and TRBJ2-3, with TRBD2 matching 7 bases. The trim removed 4 bases at V and 5 bases at J, leaving 7 bases unmatched. Germline loops: CDR1 SGHNT, CDR2 YYREEE (reference sequence). CDR3 length: 14 amino acids. CDR3: CASSARTSQDTQYF. CDR3 sequence (DNA): TGTGCCAGCAGCGCCCGGACTAGTCAAGATACGCAGTATTTT.

The chain combines TRBV6-5 with TRBJ2-5; D possibly corresponds to TRBD2 (5 bases). Looked up from germline, CDR1 is MNHEY and CDR2 is SVGAGI. The V gene lost 11 bases and the J gene lost 7 bases, with 23 bases spanning the gap. There are 14 residues in the CDR3. The CDR3 nucleotides are TGTGCCGCCACGGAGGCTCGAGCTTCGGGGACCCAGTACTTC. Translating gives CAATEARASGTQYF.

The V and J genes are TRBV18 and TRBJ1-1; D gene uncertain. The germline V gene has CDR1 KGHSH and CDR2 LQKENI. Trimming shortened V by 5 bases and J by 3 bases, and 13 bases separated the two germline ends. The CDR3 loop spans 14 amino acids. The CDR3 region has the DNA TGTGCCAGCTCATCGAGAATCGAGGACACTGAAGCTTTCTTT. Its protein product is CASSSRIEDTEAFF.

The chain joins TRBV15 to TRBJ2-3, with D perhaps matching TRBD2 (6 bases). V lost 0 bases, J lost 4 bases, and 8 bases lay in between. Germline V lookup: CDR1 LNHNV, CDR2 YYDKDF (reference sequence). The CDR3 is 14 residues long. The CDR3 loop is CATSRELAADTQYF. CDR3 coding DNA: TGTGCCACCAGCAGAGAACTAGCTGCAGATACGCAGTATTTT.

This clone was picked up a small number of times. This sequence joins TRBV6-5 and TRBJ1-1, with 9 bases lining up with TRBD1. Germline values: CDR1 MNHEY, CDR2 SVGAGI. J was trimmed by 10 bases and V by 6 bases; bases with no gene match: 9. The CDR3 consists of 13 residues. CDR3 protein: CASRPRQGVRAFF. The CDR3 region has the DNA TGTGCCAGCAGACCCCGACAGGGGGTAAGAGCTTTCTTT.

As for this clone: Other DNA sequences from this sample encode an identical CDR3 as well. The CDR3 DNA is TGTGCCAGCAGCCTGACAGGGGGCTATGGCTACACCTTC. It encodes CASSLTGGYGYTF. The V call is TRBV7-9, the J call TRBJ1-2; 9 bases are a match to TRBD1. The germline CDR1 and CDR2 sequences are SEHNR and FQNEAQ (reference sequence). This CDR3 has 13 residues. After removal of 5 bases from V and 4 bases from J, the junction contained 2 bases not matched to a gene.

J is TRBJ1-3 and V is TRBV6-5; no reliable D call. Trimming left V 1 base short and J 0 bases short, with 10 bases between. The CDR3 has 16 amino acids. The V gene's germline CDR1 is MNHEY and CDR2 SVGAGI. The CDR3 protein is CASSYFADFSGNTIYF. CDR3 coding DNA: TGTGCCAGCAGTTACTTCGCGGACTTCTCTGGAAACACCATATATTTT.

The rearrangement uses TRBV9 and TRBJ2-2; TRBD2 is a possible D gene (6 bases). The CDR3 spans 15 residues. V lost 2 bases and J 0 bases, leaving 8 bases between the germline ends. Germline CDR1 reads SGDLS; CDR2 reads YYNGEE. For the CDR3, the DNA is TGTGCCAGCAGCGTGCGGGGTCCGAACACCGGGGAGCTGTTTTTT. Encoded protein: CASSVRGPNTGELFF.

CDR3 region: CASSVASGVDGYTF. DNA for the CDR3: TGTGCCAGCAGCGTAGCTTCGGGGGTCGATGGCTACACCTTC. The V and J genes are TRBV9 and TRBJ1-2; weak D call: TRBD1 (5 bases). Trimming pared 0 bases from V and 6 bases from J, leaving 12 bases between. CDR3 length: 14 amino acids. The germline gives CDR1 SGDLS, CDR2 YYNGEE.

The J gene is TRBJ1-5, the V gene TRBV30, with 9 bases aligning to TRBD1. The CDR3 has 13 residues. CDR1 and CDR2 (germline): GTSNPN, SVGIG (reference sequence). The V and J ends lost 1 base and 5 bases, in that order; junction bases with no gene match: 0. This CDR3 is CAWSGQGDQPQHF. CDR3 DNA: TGTGCCTGGAGTGGACAGGGGGATCAGCCCCAGCATTTT.

This chain connects TRBV4-1 to TRBJ1-2; 7 nucleotides line up with TRBD1. The CDR3 covers 16 residues. CDR1 and CDR2 from the germline V gene are MGHRA and YSYEKL. V dropped 0 bases and J dropped 4; count of bases not matched to a gene: 8. CDR3 in DNA: TGCGCCAGCAGCCAAGATGTAACGGGACAGATCTATGGCTACACCTTC. Translating gives CASSQDVTGQIYGYTF.